A single T cell receptor (beta chain) is shown here with its context. Its cognate antigen is unknown. The data were obtained in a study of CD8+ T cells in alopecia areata. Study observations and caveats: Compared with mice, patients displayed less clear TCR sharing, possibly for HLA-related reasons. For lesional scalp, especially alopecia totalis/universalis, clonality was higher than in normal scalp.

Cell sorting on a FACSAria was used to separate CD4+ and CD8+ T cells from the PBMCs. Extracted RNA was reverse transcribed, and the resulting cDNA served as sequencing template. Data came from immunoSEQ multiplex PCR; TCRdb stores just in-frame clones and leaves some out. The sample records over 90,000 clones, roughly 53% being singletons. The V gene's germline CDR1 is SGHAT and CDR2 FQDESV (reference sequence). The CDR3 sequence is 13 residues long. With 1 base removed from V and 3 bases from J, the gap between germline ends came to 6 bases. The source of this sequence is a human donor in good health. The source material was CD4+ T cells sorted from blood. V is TRBV11-1 and J is TRBJ2-5; maybe TRBD2 (6 bases). In nucleotides, the CDR3 is TGTGCCAGCAGCTTAGAGCGGGAAGAGACCCAGTACTTC. Amino acid sequence: CASSLEREETQYF.